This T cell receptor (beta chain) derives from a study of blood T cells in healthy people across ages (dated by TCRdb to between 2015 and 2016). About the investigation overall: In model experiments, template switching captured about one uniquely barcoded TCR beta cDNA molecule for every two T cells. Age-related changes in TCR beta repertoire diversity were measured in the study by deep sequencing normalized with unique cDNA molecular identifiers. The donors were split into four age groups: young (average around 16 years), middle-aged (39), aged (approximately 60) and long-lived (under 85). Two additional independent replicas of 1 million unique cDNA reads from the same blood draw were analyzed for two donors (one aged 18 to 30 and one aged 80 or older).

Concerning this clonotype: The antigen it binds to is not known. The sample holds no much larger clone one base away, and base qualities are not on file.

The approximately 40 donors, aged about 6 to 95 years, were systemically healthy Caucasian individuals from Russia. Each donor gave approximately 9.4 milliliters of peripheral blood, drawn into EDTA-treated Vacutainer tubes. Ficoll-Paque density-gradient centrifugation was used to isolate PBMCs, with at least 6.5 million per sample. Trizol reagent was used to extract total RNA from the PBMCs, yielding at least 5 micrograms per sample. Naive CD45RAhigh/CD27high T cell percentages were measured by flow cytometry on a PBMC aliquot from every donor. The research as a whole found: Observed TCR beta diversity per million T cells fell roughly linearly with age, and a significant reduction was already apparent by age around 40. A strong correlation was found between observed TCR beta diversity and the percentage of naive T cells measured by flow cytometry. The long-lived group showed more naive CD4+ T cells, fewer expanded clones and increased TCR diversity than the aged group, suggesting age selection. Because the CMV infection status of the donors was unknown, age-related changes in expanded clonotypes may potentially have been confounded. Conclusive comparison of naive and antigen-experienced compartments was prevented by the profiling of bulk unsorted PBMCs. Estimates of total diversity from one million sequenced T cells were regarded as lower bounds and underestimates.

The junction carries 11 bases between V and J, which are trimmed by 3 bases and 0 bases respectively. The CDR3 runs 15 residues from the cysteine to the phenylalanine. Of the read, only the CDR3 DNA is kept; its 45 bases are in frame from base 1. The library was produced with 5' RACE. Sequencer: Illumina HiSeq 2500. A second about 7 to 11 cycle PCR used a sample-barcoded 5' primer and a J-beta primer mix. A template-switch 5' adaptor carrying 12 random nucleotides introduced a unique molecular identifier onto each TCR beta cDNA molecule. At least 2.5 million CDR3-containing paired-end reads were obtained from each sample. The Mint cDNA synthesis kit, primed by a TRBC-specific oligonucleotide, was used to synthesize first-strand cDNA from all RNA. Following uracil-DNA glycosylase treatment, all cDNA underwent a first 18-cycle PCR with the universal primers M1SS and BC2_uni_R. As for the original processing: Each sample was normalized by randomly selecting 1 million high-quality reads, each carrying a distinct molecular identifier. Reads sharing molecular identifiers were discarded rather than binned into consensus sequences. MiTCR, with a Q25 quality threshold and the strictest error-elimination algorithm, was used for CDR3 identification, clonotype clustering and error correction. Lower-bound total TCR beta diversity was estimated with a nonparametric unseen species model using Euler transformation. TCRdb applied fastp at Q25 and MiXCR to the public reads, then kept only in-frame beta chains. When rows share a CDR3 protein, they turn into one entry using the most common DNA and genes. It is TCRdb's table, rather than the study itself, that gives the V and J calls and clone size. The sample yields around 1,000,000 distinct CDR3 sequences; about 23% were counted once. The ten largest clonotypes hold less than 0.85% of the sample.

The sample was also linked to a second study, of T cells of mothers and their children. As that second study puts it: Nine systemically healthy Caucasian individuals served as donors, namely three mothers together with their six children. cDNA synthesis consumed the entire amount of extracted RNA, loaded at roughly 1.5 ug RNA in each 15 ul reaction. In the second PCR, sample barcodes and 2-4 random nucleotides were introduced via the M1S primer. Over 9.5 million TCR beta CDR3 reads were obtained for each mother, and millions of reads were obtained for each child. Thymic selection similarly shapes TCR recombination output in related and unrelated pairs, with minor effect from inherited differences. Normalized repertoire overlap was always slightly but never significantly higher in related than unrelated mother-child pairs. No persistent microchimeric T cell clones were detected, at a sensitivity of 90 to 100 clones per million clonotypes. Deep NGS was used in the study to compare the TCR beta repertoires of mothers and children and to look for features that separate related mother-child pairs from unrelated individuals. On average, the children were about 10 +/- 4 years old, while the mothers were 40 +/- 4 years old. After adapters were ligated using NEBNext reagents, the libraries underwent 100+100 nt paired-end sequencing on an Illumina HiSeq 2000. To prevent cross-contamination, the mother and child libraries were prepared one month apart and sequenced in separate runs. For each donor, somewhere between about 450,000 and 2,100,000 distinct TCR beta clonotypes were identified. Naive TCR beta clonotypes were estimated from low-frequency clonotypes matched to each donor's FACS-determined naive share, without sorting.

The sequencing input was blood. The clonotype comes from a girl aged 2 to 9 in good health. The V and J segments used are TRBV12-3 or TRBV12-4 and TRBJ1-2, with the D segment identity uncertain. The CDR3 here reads CASSLSSVANYGYTF. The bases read TGTGCCAGCAGTTTGTCGTCCGTAGCTAACTATGGCTACACCTTC.